These 21 T cell receptor beta chains originate from one sample sequenced in a study of CD8 T cells in ankylosing spondylitis. Regarding the study as a whole: Ankylosing spondylitis blood appeared to be characterized by a TCR beta motif of 7 to 9 highly homologous variants.

Their recognized antigens are unknown. From the 5' RACE reads, TCRdb called clonotypes with MiXCR, one entry per CDR3 protein. This repertoire shows under 950,000 distinct CDR3 sequences, 15% to 20% found once; its top ten account for 15% to 20%. Specimen: blood, either unsorted or a sorted T cell fraction (not recorded which). The receptors come from a male donor with ankylosing spondylitis.

The table lists this clonotype with a few counts. V gene TRBV20-1 combines with J gene TRBJ2-1; 14 bases fit TRBD2. This CDR3 comprises 18 residues. Trimming removed 0 bases from V and 4 bases from J; junction bases left unmatched: 8. Germline V CDR1 and CDR2: DFQATT, SNEGSKA (reference sequence). CDR3 loop: CSARDQTSGRALYNEQFF. The CDR3, as DNA: TGCAGTGCTAGAGATCAGACTAGCGGGAGGGCCCTATACAATGAGCAGTTCTTC.

The chain employs TRBV12-3 or TRBV12-4 and TRBJ1-2; 8 bases line up with TRBD1. The ends lost 5 bases at V and 8 bases at J; junction bases unmatched: 16. This CDR3 contains 16 residues. For the CDR3, the DNA is TGTGCCAGCAGTCCGCGGACAGGGCTTATGGGGCTGGGCTACACCTTC. Its translation: CASSPRTGLMGLGYTF.

The V and J genes are TRBV10-3 and TRBJ2-5, with D perhaps TRBD1 or TRBD2 (5 bases each). Germline V gene lookup returns CDR1 ENHRY and CDR2 SYGVKD. This CDR3 is 14 amino acids long. V was cut by 8 bases and J by 5 bases, with 18 bases left in between. The CDR3 region is CAIGGEGYGETQYF. The CDR3 DNA reads TGTGCCATCGGGGGTGAGGGATACGGGGAGACCCAGTACTTC.

The rearrangement joins TRBV5-1 to TRBJ2-1; D possibly corresponds to TRBD1 (6 bases). There are 18 residues in the CDR3. CDR1 and CDR2 (germline): SGHRS, YFSETQ. Trimming cost V 4 bases and J 2 bases, with 22 bases left between them. Here the CDR3 DNA reads TGCGCCAGCAGCCCGAGGGAGTCGGGGCCAGGGGCCTACAATGAGCAGTTCTTC. This codes for CASSPRESGPGAYNEQFF.

The J gene is TRBJ1-2, the V gene TRBV7-6; 9 bases fit TRBD1. The CDR3 consists of 15 residues. V lost 4 bases, J lost 5 bases, and 8 bases stayed unmatched. The V gene's germline CDR1 is SGHVS and CDR2 FNYEAQ. CDR3 DNA sequence: TGTGCCAGCAGCTCTAGCCCCGGGACAGGGTATGGCTACACCTTC. Residues: CASSSSPGTGYGYTF.

V gene TRBV6-1 combines with J gene TRBJ2-7, with 15 bases lining up with TRBD2. CDR1 MNHNS and CDR2 SASEGT come from the germline V gene. The CDR3 is made up of 18 amino acids. V lost 4 bases to trimming and J lost 3 bases; unmatched junction nucleotides: 10. CDR3 coding DNA: TGTGCCAGCAGTGGGTCTGGGACTAGCGGGGGGCAGAGCTACGAGCAGTACTTC. This encodes CASSGSGTSGGQSYEQYF.

The chain uses TRBV28 and TRBJ2-1; D is ambiguous. The CDR3 totals 12 residues. V was clipped by 3 bases and J by 7 bases, with 7 bases between them. Germline V gene data show CDR1 as MDHEN and CDR2 as SYDVKM. CDR3 bases: TGTGCCAGCAGTTTCAAGAGTAATGAGCAGTTCTTC. Translated, it gives CASSFKSNEQFF.

The table lists this clonotype with a few counts. J is TRBJ2-3 and V is TRBV4-2, with 13 bases identical to TRBD2. V was pared by 5 bases and J by 8 bases, with 10 bases of the junction left unmatched. Germline CDR1 reads LGHNA; CDR2 reads YNFKEQ. The CDR3 contains 16 residues. The CDR3 DNA reads as TGTGCCAGCAGCAACAGACTAGCGGGAGGAGGGAGTACGCAGTATTTT. It codes for CASSNRLAGGGSTQYF.

This sequence joins TRBV12-3 or TRBV12-4 and TRBJ1-1; D is undetermined. The V end was cut by 6 bases, the J end by 1 base, with 9 bases between. This CDR3 spans 13 amino acids. CDR3 amino acids: CASRRSGNTEAFF. The DNA for the CDR3 is TGTGCCAGCAGGCGATCGGGGAACACTGAAGCTTTCTTT.

This chain's CDR3 is CASSLGLPNEKLFF. The CDR3 DNA reads as TGTGCCAGCAGCTTGGGACTGCCTAATGAAAAACTGTTTTTT. This chain links TRBV5-6 with TRBJ1-4; unclear D gene. The CDR3 is made up of 14 amino acids. In germline, CDR1 is SGHDT, CDR2 YYEEEE. The V end was cut by 0 bases, the J end by 3 bases, with 6 bases between.

CDR3 sequence: CASSSPGRVELAKNIQYF. The CDR3 DNA reads TGCGCCAGCAGCTCCCCAGGCAGGGTAGAACTAGCCAAAAACATTCAGTACTTC. The genes are TRBV4-1 and TRBJ2-4; tentative D call: TRBD1 (5 bases). The length of the CDR3 is 18 residues. Germline CDR1 and CDR2: MGHRA and YSYEKL. V lost 5 bases and J lost 0, with 20 bases in between.

This clonotype has more than one count but fewer than ten. The rearrangement links TRBV12-3 or TRBV12-4 to TRBJ2-7; no clear D gene. V was cut by 6 bases and J by 0 bases, with 9 bases left in between. CDR3 size: 13 residues. This chain's CDR3 is CASSKANSYEQYF. The CDR3 region has the DNA TGTGCCAGCAGCAAGGCCAACTCCTACGAGCAGTACTTC.

The chain joins TRBV12-3 or TRBV12-4 to TRBJ1-2; D gene ambiguous. This CDR3 has 14 amino acids. V dropped 5 bases and J dropped 6 bases, with 16 bases sitting between them. The CDR3 DNA reads as TGTGCCAGCAGTCCAGAGTGGTTATGGGATGGCTACACCTTC. It translates to CASSPEWLWDGYTF.

This clonotype was detected only once. V usage is TRBV25-1 and J usage is TRBJ1-1, with 11 bases matching TRBD1. The CDR3 loop spans 17 amino acids. J lost 4 bases, V lost 0 bases, and 7 bases had no gene match. Looked up from germline, CDR1 is MGHDK and CDR2 is SYGVNS. CDR3 amino acids: CASSEYGQGAGVTEAFF. CDR3 DNA: TGTGCCAGCAGTGAATATGGACAGGGGGCGGGCGTCACTGAAGCTTTCTTT.

The rearrangement joins TRBV12-3 or TRBV12-4 to TRBJ2-5; 8 bases line up with TRBD2. This CDR3 is built from 13 residues. Trimming removed 6 bases from V and 2 bases from J; junction bases left unmatched: 2. This CDR3 is CASRAGEQETQYF. The CDR3 bases are TGTGCCAGCAGAGCGGGAGAACAAGAGACCCAGTACTTC.

J is TRBJ2-7 and V is TRBV20-1; tentatively, D is TRBD2 (5 bases). CDR1 and CDR2 (germline): DFQATT, SNEGSKA (reference sequence). The CDR3 covers 14 residues. The V end lost 5 bases, the J end lost 1 base, and 15 bases lay between the germline ends. DNA of the CDR3: TGCAGTGCTCCAAGGCAGCTAGCATCCTACGAGCAGTACTTC. Protein product: CSAPRQLASYEQYF.

The rearrangement links TRBV5-4 to TRBJ1-5; D gene uncertain. The germline V gene encodes CDR1 SGHNT and CDR2 YYREEE (reference sequence). CDR3 length: 19 residues. Trimming took off 0 bases at V and 0 bases at J, with 19 bases between the two ends. This CDR3 reads CASSLEGSQYYYSNQPQHF. Written as DNA, the CDR3 is TGTGCCAGCAGCTTGGAAGGCAGCCAATACTACTATAGCAATCAGCCCCAGCATTTT.

This clonotype has at least ten counts. The V and J genes are TRBV5-1 and TRBJ2-7, with 9 positions matching TRBD1. CDR1 SGHRS and CDR2 YFSETQ come from the germline V gene. CDR3 size: 14 residues. V lost 3 bases, J lost 5 bases, and 6 bases stayed unmatched. Here the CDR3 DNA reads TGCGCCAGCAGCTCCGGGACAGGGAAGAACGAGCAGTACTTC. Its translation: CASSSGTGKNEQYF.

This sequence joins TRBV3-1 and TRBJ1-1, with D perhaps matching TRBD1 (6 bases). Trimming took 4 bases from V and 0 from J, leaving 15 bases between them. The CDR3 has 16 amino acids. Per the germline V gene, CDR1 is LGHDT and CDR2 is YNNKEL (reference sequence). CDR3 sequence (DNA): TGTGCCAGCAGCCTAACTTGGACAGACATGAACACTGAAGCTTTCTTT. Protein product: CASSLTWTDMNTEAFF.

V is TRBV15 and J is TRBJ1-5; the D is unclear. CDR3 length equals 15 residues. V was clipped by 0 bases and J by 1 base, with 7 bases between them. CDR1 and CDR2 (germline): LNHNV, YYDKDF (reference sequence). CDR3 amino acids: CATSRDLASNQPQHF. CDR3 coding DNA: TGTGCCACCAGCAGAGATTTAGCCAGCAATCAGCCCCAGCATTTT. The full variable domain, with the rest looked up from reference TRBV15 and TRBJ1-5, is DAMVIQNPRYQVTQFGKPVTLSCSQTLNHNVMYWYQQKSSQAPKLLFHYYDKDFNNEADTPDNFQSRRPNTSFCFLDIRSPGLGDTAMYLCATSRDLASNQPQHFGDGTRLSIL.

A few counts support this clonotype. V is TRBV25-1 and J is TRBJ2-2, with D perhaps matching TRBD1 (5 bases). CDR1 is MGHDK and CDR2 is SYGVNS in the germline V gene. This CDR3 has 16 amino acids. V lost 7 bases and J 4 bases, leaving 19 bases between the germline ends. The CDR3 region has the DNA TGTGCCAGCACTGATGGACCCCCGCAGGGCACCGGGGAGCTGTTTTTT. Encoded protein: CASTDGPPQGTGELFF.